A selection of T cell receptor beta chains follows, all from one sample in a study of blood T cell repertoires in COVID-19. Libraries were prepared by immunoSEQ multiplex PCR; TCRdb keeps only in-frame clonotypes and omits some of them. The data contain 100,000 to 150,000 clones, around 80% of them singletons. Sample: peripheral blood. These receptor sequences come from a man aged 30 to 45 with COVID-19, enrolled during active disease. Each CDR3 is given with its conserved first and last residue. A D gene is named only where the DNA matches it firmly. Size tells how often a clone was seen (once, few, many) or the class of an expanded clone, and some rows leave it out.

CDR3 DNA	CDR3 protein	V gene	J gene	clone size	D gene
TGCAGCGCCGCCAAAGGACAGGACTACACTGAAGCTTTCTTT	CSAAKGQDYTEAFF	TRBV29-1	TRBJ1-1	.	TRBD1
TGTGCCAGCAGCCCCCAGGGGGAACAGCCCCAGCATTTT	CASSPQGEQPQHF	TRBV11-2	TRBJ1-5	once	TRBD1
TGTGCCAGCAGCTTGGGCCTAGACTATGGCTACACCTTC	CASSLGLDYGYTF	TRBV5-5	TRBJ1-2	.	.
TGTGCCATCAGAACCGGGACAGAAAAATCACCCCTCCACTTT	CAIRTGTEKSPLHF	TRBV10-3	TRBJ1-6	few	TRBD1
TGCGCCAGCAGCGTAGGGGCAGGCTATGGCTACACCTTC	CASSVGAGYGYTF	TRBV5-1	TRBJ1-2	.	.
TGCGCCAGCAGTGAGTCAACAGGGAATCAGCCCCAGCATTTT	CASSESTGNQPQHF	TRBV10-2	TRBJ1-5	.	.
TGTGCCAGCTCGCGCGGGGGGGGAGTATCCTACGAGCAGTACTTC	CASSRGGGVSYEQYF	TRBV18	TRBJ2-7	few	TRBD2
TGTGCCAGCAGTACAGGGGGAAATTCACCCCTCCACTTT	CASSTGGNSPLHF	TRBV12-3/TRBV12-4	TRBJ1-6	once	TRBD1
TGTGCCAGCAGCTTTAAAACAGGGGGACCGAACTATGGCTACACCTTC	CASSFKTGGPNYGYTF	TRBV5-5	TRBJ1-2	.	TRBD1
TGTGCCAGCAGTAACCGACAGGGGGAAAAACTGTTTTTT	CASSNRQGEKLFF	TRBV6-5	TRBJ1-4	.	TRBD1
TGTGCCATCAGTGATGGCCGAGAGACCCAGTACTTC	CAISDGRETQYF	TRBV10-3	TRBJ2-5	.	.
TGCAGCGTTGAGGGGACTAGCGGGAGGGATTGGGACGAGCAGTACTTC	CSVEGTSGRDWDEQYF	TRBV29-1	TRBJ2-7	.	TRBD2
TGTGCTAGTGGTTTGGTATTGGGGGCGCGGGGCTACACCTTC	CASGLVLGARGYTF	TRBV12-5	TRBJ1-2	.	.
TGTGCCAGCAGCCAAAGTACTAGCGGTGGAGATACGCAGTATTTT	CASSQSTSGGDTQYF	TRBV9	TRBJ2-3	.	TRBD2
TGTGCCAGTAGTAAGGGGCTCATCACAGATACGCAGTATTTT	CASSKGLITDTQYF	TRBV19	TRBJ2-3	.	.
TGTGCCAGCAGCCCGGGTATGGAGACCCAGTACTTC	CASSPGMETQYF	TRBV7-9	TRBJ2-5	once	.
TGTGCCAGCAGCTTAGGAGGTTCACCCCTCCACTTT	CASSLGGSPLHF	TRBV11-3	TRBJ1-6	.	.
TGTGCCTGGAGTGGGGACTCATCTGGAAACACCATATATTTT	CAWSGDSSGNTIYF	TRBV30	TRBJ1-3	.	.
TGTGCCAGCAGCGTAGGAGCGGGAGGATTGGGTGAAGGGGAGCTGTTTTTT	CASSVGAGGLGEGELFF	TRBV9	TRBJ2-2	.	TRBD2
TGCAGCGTTGAAGACATCAACCACGAGAGCTCCTACGAGCAGTACTTC	CSVEDINHESSYEQYF	TRBV29-1	TRBJ2-7	.	.
TGTGCCAGCAGCAAGCGGACAGGGTTGAACACTGAAGCTTTCTTT	CASSKRTGLNTEAFF	TRBV9	TRBJ1-1	.	TRBD1
TGTGCCAGCAGCAAGAGACTAGACGTAGAGACCCAGTACTTC	CASSKRLDVETQYF	TRBV7-2	TRBJ2-5	once	.
TGTGCCAGCAGCTTAGAGCTAGATCCGAACACTGAAGCTTTCTTT	CASSLELDPNTEAFF	TRBV7-9	TRBJ1-1	.	.
TGTGCCAGCAGCCTACTAGCGGGAGTGGAGAATGAGCAGTTCTTC	CASSLLAGVENEQFF	TRBV7-2	TRBJ2-1	once	TRBD2
TGTGCCATCAGTGGCGGGACAGGGGGCCGAAGCAATCAGCCCCAGCATTTT	CAISGGTGGRSNQPQHF	TRBV10-3	TRBJ1-5	.	TRBD1
TGCGCCAGCAGCTTGACCGGGACAGTAAACACCGGGGAGCTGTTTTTT	CASSLTGTVNTGELFF	TRBV5-1	TRBJ2-2	.	TRBD1
TGTGCCAGCAGCCAAGAAGTAGGAGGGTTCGGTCAAGGCTACACCTTC	CASSQEVGGFGQGYTF	TRBV14	TRBJ1-2	.	.
TGTGCCAGCAGTTTCCTAGCGGGTGGTAAATACGAGCAGTACTTC	CASSFLAGGKYEQYF	TRBV6-5	TRBJ2-7	.	TRBD2
TGTGCCAGCAGCTTAGTGAGGGACAGGCTCCATAACACCGGGGAGCTGTTTTTT	CASSLVRDRLHNTGELFF	TRBV7-9	TRBJ2-2	.	TRBD1
TGTGCCATCAGTGGGGGCGCTCTCTCTGGAAACACCATATATTTT	CAISGGALSGNTIYF	TRBV10-3	TRBJ1-3	.	.
TGTGCCAGCAGACAGGATTCGAACTATGGCTACACCTTC	CASRQDSNYGYTF	TRBV6-5	TRBJ1-2	few	.
TGTGCCAGCGAGGGGGTTACGAGCAATCAGCCCCAGCATTTT	CASEGVTSNQPQHF	TRBV28	TRBJ1-5	.	.
TGTGCCAGCAGTAGTCCAGGGGTAGCGGGAGGCCCCCCCAGGGAGCAGTTCTTC	CASSSPGVAGGPPREQFF	TRBV6-2/TRBV6-3	TRBJ2-1	few	TRBD2
TGTGCCAGCAGCTTATATGGAAGCGGTGGCTACACCTTC	CASSLYGSGGYTF	TRBV7-3	TRBJ1-2	few	.
TGTGCCAGCAGCTTGGATCAGGGGTACCCCCAAGAGACCCAGTACTTC	CASSLDQGYPQETQYF	TRBV5-5	TRBJ2-5	.	.
TGTGCCATCAGGGGAGGGGCCAGGGACCTCTATGGCTACACCTTC	CAIRGGARDLYGYTF	TRBV10-3	TRBJ1-2	.	.
TGCGCCAGCAGCCGGACAGGTTCTTACTATGGCTACACCTTC	CASSRTGSYYGYTF	TRBV5-1	TRBJ1-2	few	TRBD1
TGTGCCAGCAGATGGCAGTTTAATGAAAAACTGTTTTTT	CASRWQFNEKLFF	TRBV2	TRBJ1-4	.	.
TGTGCCAGCAGCGCCGGGACAGACAATCAGCCCCAGCATTTT	CASSAGTDNQPQHF	TRBV7-2	TRBJ1-5	.	TRBD1
TGTGCCAGCAGCTCCCCGTCGGGGATTGGTAATGAAAAACTGTTTTTT	CASSSPSGIGNEKLFF	TRBV7-9	TRBJ1-4	.	.
TGTGCCAGCGACGACTTGGCGGCGTACCAAGAGACCCAGTACTTC	CASDDLAAYQETQYF	TRBV7-9	TRBJ2-5	.	.
TGTGCCAGCAGCTTATTCGGGTCAGGGGAAGGTTACGAGCAGTACTTC	CASSLFGSGEGYEQYF	TRBV11-3	TRBJ2-7	many	.
TGTGCCAGCAGCCAAGATTCTGGGGCCTTCTCCTACGAGCAGTACTTC	CASSQDSGAFSYEQYF	TRBV4-2	TRBJ2-7	.	.
TGTGCCAGCAGCCAAGATCAGAGGGGGTATGTTTCACCCCTCCACTTT	CASSQDQRGYVSPLHF	TRBV4-2	TRBJ1-6	.	.
TGTGCCAGCAGTGGGTCCCAACATACAGATACGCAGTATTTT	CASSGSQHTDTQYF	TRBV2	TRBJ2-3	.	.
TGTGCCACCGGGGAGGGTGGGGGGCAGTTCTTC	CATGEGGGQFF	TRBV24-1	TRBJ2-1	.	TRBD2
TGTGCCAGCAGGCCCGCAGGGACAGGGGATTCACCCCTCCACTTT	CASRPAGTGDSPLHF	TRBV27	TRBJ1-6	.	TRBD1
TGTGCCAGCAGCTCGGCTAGCGGGAGGGCCTCGTCCTACAATGAGCAGTTCTTC	CASSSASGRASSYNEQFF	TRBV7-9	TRBJ2-1	once	TRBD2
TGTGCCAGCAGCTTATTCGGGACAGACTCCTACGAGCAGTACTTC	CASSLFGTDSYEQYF	TRBV11-3	TRBJ2-7	.	TRBD1
TGTGCCATCAGTGAGTTGCGCGGCAATGAGCAGTTCTTC	CAISELRGNEQFF	TRBV10-3	TRBJ2-1	.	.